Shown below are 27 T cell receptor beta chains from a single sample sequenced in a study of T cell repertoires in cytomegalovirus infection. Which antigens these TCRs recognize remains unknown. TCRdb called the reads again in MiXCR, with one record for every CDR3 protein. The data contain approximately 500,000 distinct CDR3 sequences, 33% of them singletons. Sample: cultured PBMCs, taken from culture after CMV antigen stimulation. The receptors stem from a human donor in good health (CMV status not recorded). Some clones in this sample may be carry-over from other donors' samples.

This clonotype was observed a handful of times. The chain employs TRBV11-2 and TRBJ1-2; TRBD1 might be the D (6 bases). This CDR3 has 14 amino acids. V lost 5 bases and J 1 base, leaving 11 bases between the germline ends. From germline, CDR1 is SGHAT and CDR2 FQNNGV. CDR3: CASSTPGHNYGYTF. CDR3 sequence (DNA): TGTGCCAGCAGCACGCCGGGACATAACTATGGCTACACCTTC.

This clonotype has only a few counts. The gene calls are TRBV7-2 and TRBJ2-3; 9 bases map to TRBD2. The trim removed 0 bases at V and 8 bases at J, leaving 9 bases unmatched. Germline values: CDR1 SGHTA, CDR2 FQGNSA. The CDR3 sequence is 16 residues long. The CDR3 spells CASSLASTAGGATQYF. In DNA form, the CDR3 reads TGTGCCAGCAGCTTAGCGTCTACGGCGGGGGGGGCTACGCAGTATTTT.

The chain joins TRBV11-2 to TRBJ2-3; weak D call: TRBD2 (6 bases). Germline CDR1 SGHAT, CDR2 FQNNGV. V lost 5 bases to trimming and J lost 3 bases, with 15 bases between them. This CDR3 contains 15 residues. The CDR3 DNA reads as TGTGCCAGCAGCCTAGGAGACGGGAGTACAGATACGCAGTATTTT. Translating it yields CASSLGDGSTDTQYF.

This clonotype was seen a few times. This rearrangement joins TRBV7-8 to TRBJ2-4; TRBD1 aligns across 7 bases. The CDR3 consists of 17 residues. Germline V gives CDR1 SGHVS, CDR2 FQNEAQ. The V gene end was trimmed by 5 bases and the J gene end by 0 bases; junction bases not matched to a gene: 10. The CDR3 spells CASSPDRASGAKNIQYF. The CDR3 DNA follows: TGTGCCAGCAGCCCCGACAGGGCTTCAGGAGCCAAAAACATTCAGTACTTC. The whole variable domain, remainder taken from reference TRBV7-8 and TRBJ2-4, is GAGVSQSPRYKVAKRGQDVALRCDPISGHVSLFWYQQALGQGPEFLTYFQNEAQLDKSGLPSDRFFAERPEGSVSTLKIQRTQQEDSAVYLCASSPDRASGAKNIQYFGAGTRLSVL.

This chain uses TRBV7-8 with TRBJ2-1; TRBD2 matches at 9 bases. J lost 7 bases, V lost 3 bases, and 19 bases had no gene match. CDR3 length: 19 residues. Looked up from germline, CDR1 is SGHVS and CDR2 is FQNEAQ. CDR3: CASSLPTFGLAGIGNEQFF. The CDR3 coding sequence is TGTGCCAGCAGCTTGCCTACTTTCGGCCTAGCGGGAATTGGGAATGAGCAGTTCTTC. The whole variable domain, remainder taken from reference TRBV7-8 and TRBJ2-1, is GAGVSQSPRYKVAKRGQDVALRCDPISGHVSLFWYQQALGQGPEFLTYFQNEAQLDKSGLPSDRFFAERPEGSVSTLKIQRTQQEDSAVYLCASSLPTFGLAGIGNEQFFGPGTRLTVL.

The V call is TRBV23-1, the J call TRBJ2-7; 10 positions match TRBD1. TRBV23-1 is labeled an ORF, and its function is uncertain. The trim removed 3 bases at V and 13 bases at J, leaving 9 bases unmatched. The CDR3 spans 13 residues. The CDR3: CASSHLDRGRCYV. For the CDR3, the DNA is TGCGCCAGCAGTCACCTCGACAGGGGGCGATGCTACGTC.

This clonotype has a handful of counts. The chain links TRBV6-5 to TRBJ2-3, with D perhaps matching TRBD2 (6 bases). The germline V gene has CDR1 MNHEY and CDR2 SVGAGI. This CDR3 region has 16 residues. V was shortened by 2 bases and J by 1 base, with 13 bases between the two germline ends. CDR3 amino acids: CASSYDSGAGTDTQYF. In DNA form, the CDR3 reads TGTGCCAGCAGTTACGATTCGGGAGCAGGCACAGATACGCAGTATTTT.

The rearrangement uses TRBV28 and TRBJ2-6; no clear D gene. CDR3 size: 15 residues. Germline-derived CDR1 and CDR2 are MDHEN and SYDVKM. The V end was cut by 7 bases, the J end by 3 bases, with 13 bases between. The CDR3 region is CASTRPRGGANVLTF. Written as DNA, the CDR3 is TGTGCCAGCACTCGCCCTAGAGGTGGGGCCAACGTCCTGACTTTC.

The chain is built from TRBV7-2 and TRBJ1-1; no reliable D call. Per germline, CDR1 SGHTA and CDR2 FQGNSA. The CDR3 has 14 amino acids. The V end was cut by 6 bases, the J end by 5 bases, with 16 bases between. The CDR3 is CASSPATLWTEAFF. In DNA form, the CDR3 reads TGTGCCAGCAGTCCGGCAACCTTGTGGACTGAAGCTTTCTTT.

CDR3 loop: CASSLGEHNEKLFF. The CDR3 DNA reads as TGTGCCAGCAGCTTGGGGGAGCATAATGAAAAACTGTTTTTT. The chain links TRBV5-4 to TRBJ1-4, with D uncertain. This CDR3 has 14 residues. V was clipped by 0 bases and J by 4 bases, with 7 bases between them. Germline V gene sequence: CDR1 SGHNT, CDR2 YYREEE (reference sequence).

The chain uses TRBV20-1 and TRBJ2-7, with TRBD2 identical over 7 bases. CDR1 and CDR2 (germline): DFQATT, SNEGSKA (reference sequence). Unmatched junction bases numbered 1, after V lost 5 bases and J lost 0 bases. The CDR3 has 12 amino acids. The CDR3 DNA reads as TGCAGTGCTGGCGGGAGCTCCTACGAGCAGTACTTC. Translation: CSAGGSSYEQYF.

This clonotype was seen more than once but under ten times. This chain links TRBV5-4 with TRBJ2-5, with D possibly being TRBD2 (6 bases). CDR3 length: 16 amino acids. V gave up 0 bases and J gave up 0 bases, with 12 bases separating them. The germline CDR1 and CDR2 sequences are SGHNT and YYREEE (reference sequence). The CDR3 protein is CASSLVTSTYQETQYF. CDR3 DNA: TGTGCCAGCAGCTTGGTAACTAGCACGTACCAAGAGACCCAGTACTTC.

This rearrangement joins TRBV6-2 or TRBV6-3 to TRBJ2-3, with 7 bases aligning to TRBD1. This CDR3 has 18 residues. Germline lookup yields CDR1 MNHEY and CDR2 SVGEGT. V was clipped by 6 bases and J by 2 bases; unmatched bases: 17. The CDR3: CASSYTTTGLTNTDTQYF. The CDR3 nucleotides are TGTGCCAGCAGCTATACGACGACAGGGTTGACGAACACAGATACGCAGTATTTT.

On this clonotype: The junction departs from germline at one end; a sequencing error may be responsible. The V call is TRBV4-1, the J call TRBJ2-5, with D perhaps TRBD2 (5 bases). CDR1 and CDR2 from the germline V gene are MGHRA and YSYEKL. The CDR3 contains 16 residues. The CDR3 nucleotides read TGTGCCAGCAGCCAAGATGGGGAGCTGGGGCAAGAGACCCAGTACTTC. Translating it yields CASSQDGELGQETQYF.

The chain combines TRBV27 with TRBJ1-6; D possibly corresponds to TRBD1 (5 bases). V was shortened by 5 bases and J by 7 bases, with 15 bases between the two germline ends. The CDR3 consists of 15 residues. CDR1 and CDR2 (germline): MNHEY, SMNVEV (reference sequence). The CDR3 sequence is CASSMLTKGNSPLHF. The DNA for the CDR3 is TGTGCCAGCAGTATGTTGACGAAGGGGAATTCACCCCTCCACTTT.

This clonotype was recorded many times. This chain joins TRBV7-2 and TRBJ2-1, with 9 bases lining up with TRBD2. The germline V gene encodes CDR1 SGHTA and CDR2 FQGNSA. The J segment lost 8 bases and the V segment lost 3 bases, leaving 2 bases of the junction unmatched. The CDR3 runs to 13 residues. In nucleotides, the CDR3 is TGTGCCAGCAGCTTTCGGACTAGCGATGAGCAGTTCTTC. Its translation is CASSFRTSDEQFF.

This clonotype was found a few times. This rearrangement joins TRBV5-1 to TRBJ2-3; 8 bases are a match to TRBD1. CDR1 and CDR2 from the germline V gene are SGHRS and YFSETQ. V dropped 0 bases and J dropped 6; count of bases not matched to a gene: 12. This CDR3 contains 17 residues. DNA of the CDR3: TGCGCCAGCAGCTTGGTCGGGACAGGACACTCACTGGATACGCAGTATTTT. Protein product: CASSLVGTGHSLDTQYF.

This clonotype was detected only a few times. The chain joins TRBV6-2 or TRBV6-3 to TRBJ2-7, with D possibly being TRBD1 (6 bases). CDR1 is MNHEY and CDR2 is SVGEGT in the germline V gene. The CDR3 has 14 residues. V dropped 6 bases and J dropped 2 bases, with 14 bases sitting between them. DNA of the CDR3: TGTGCCAGCAGGTACCGGGACATGGCCTACGAGCAGTACTTC. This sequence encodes CASRYRDMAYEQYF.

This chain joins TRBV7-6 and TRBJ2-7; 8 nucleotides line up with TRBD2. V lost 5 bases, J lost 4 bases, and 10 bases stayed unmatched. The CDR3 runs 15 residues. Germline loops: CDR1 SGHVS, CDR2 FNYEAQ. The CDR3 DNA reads TGTGCCAGCAGCAAATCGCAAGCGGGGGAATACGAGCAGTACGTC. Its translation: CASSKSQAGEYEQYV.

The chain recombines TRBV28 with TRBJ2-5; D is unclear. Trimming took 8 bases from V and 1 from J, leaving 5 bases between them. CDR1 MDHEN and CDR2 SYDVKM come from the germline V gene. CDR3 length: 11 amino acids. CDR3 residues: CASGSQETQYF. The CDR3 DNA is TGTGCCAGCGGGTCCCAAGAGACCCAGTACTTC.

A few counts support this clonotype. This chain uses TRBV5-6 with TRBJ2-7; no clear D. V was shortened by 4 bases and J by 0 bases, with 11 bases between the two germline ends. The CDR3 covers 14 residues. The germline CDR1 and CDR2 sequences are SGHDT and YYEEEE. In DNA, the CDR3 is TGTGCCAGCAGCCCCCGGGCTCGCTCCTACGAGCAGTACGTC. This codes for CASSPRARSYEQYV.

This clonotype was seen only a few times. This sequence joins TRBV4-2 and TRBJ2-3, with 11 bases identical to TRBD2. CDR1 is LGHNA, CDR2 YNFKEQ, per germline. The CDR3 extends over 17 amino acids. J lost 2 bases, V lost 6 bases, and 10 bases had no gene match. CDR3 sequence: CASSRGLAVGPTDTQYF. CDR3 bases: TGTGCCAGCAGTAGGGGACTAGCGGTGGGACCCACAGATACGCAGTATTTT.

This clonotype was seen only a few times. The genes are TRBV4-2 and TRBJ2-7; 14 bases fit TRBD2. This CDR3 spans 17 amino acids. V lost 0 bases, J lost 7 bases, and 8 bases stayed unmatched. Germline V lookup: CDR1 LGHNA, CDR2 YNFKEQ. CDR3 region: CASSQERTGLAGVEQYF. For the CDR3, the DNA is TGTGCCAGCAGCCAAGAGAGGACGGGACTAGCGGGAGTAGAGCAGTACTTC.

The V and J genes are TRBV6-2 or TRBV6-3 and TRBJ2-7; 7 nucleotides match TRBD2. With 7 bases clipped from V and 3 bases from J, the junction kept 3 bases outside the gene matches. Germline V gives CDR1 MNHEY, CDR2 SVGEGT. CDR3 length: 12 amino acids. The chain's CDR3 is CASTSGYYEQYF. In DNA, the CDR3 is TGTGCCAGCACTAGCGGCTACTACGAGCAGTACTTC.

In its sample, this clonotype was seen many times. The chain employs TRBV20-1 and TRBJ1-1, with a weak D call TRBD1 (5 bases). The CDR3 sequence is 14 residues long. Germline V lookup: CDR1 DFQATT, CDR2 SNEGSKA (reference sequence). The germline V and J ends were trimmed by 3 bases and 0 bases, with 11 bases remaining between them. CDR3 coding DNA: TGCAGTGCTAGGAGGGGCGCTCTGAACACTGAAGCTTTCTTT. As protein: CSARRGALNTEAFF.

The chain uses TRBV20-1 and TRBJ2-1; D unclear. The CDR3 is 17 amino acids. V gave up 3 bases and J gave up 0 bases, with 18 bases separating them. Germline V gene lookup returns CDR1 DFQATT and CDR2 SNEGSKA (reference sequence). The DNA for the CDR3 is TGCAGTGCTAGGGATTCTGGGCAGGCCAGCTCCTACAATGAGCAGTTCTTC. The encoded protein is CSARDSGQASSYNEQFF.

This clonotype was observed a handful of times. Here the CDR3 reads CSAKGGSGNQPQHF. The DNA for the CDR3 is TGCAGTGCCAAAGGAGGGTCGGGCAATCAGCCCCAGCATTTT. V and J are TRBV20-1 and TRBJ1-5; D remains ambiguous. Germline V gives CDR1 DFQATT, CDR2 SNEGSKA (reference sequence). This CDR3 has 14 amino acids. The V end lost 6 bases, the J end lost 2 bases, and 14 bases lay between the germline ends.